This record covers a single T cell receptor (beta chain). The sample belongs to a study of shared clonotypes between healthy human individuals. This CDR3 is 16 amino acids long. Generated by immunoSEQ multiplex PCR, the TCRdb table keeps only in-frame clones and is missing some. Of hundreds of thousands of clones listed, around 73% are singletons. The chain uses TRBV21-1 and TRBJ2-7; the table names TRBD2, a call not compared with the DNA. TRBV21-1 is a known pseudogene. The receptor's source is a woman in her twenties or thirties in good health. Sequenced input: memory CD4+ T cells sorted from blood. The subset: CD45RA-negative fraction. This CDR3 reads CASSKAPSGRSYEQYF. The CDR3 DNA reads as TGTGCCAGCAGCAAAGCCCCTAGCGGGAGATCCTACGAGCAGTACTTC.